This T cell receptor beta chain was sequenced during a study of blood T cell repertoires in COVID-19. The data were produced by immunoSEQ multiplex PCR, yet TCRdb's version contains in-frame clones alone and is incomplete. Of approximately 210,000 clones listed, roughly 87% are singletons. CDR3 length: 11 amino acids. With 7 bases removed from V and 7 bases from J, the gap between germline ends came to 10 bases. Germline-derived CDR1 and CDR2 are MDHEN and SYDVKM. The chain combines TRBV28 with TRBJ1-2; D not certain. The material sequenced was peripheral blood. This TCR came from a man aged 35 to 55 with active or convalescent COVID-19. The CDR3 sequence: CASTSPPGYTF. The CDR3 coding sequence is TGTGCCAGCACCTCCCCTCCTGGCTACACCTTC.